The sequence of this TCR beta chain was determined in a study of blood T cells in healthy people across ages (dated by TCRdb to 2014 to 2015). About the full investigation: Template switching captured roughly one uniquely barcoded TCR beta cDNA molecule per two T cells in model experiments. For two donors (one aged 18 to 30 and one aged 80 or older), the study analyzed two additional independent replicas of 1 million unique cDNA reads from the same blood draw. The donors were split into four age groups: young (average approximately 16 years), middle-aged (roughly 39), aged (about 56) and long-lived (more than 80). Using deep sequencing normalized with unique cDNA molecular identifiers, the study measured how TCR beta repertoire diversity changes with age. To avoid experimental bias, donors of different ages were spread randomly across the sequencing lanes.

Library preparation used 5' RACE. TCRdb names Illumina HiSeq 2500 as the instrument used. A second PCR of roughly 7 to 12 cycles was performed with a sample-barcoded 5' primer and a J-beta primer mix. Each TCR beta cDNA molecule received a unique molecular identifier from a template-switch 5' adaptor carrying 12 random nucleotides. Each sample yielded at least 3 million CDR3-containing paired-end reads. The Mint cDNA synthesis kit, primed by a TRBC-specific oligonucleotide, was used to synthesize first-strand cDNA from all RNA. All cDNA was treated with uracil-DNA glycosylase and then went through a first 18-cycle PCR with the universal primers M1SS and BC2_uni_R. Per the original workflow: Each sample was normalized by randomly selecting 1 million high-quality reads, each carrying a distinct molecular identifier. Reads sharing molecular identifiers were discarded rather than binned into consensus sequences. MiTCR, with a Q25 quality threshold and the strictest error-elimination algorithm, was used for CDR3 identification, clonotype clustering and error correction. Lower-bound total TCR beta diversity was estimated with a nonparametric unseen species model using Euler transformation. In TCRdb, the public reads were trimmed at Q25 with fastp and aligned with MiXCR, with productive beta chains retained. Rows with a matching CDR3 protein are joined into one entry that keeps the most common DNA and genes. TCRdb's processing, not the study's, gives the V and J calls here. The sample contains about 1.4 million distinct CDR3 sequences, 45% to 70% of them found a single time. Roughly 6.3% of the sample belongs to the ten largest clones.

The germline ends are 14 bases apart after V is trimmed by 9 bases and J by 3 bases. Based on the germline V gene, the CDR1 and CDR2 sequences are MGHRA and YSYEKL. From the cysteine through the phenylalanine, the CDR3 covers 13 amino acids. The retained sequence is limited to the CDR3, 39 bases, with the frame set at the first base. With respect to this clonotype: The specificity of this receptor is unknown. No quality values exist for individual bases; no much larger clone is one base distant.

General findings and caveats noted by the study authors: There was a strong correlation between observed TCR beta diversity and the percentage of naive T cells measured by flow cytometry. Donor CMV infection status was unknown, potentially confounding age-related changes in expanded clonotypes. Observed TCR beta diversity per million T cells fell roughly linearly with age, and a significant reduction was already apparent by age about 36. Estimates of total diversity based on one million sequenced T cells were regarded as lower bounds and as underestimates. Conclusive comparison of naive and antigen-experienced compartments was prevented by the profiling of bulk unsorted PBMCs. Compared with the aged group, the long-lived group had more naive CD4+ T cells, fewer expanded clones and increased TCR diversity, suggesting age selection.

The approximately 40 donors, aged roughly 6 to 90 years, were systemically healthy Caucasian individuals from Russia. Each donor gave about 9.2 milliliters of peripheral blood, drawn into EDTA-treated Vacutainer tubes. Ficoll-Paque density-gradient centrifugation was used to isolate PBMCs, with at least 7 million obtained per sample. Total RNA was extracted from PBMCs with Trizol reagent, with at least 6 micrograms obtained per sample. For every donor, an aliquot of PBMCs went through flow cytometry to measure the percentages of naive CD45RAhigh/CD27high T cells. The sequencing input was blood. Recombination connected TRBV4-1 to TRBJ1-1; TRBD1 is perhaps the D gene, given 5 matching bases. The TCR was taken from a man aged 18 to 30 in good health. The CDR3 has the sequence CASMGLLDTEAFF. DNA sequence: TGCGCCAGTATGGGGCTGTTGGACACTGAAGCTTTCTTT.